This T cell receptor beta chain comes out of a study of blood T cell repertoires in COVID-19. Original data processing: Researchers report that nucleated cell counts were estimated from reference gene primer amplification. Generated by immunoSEQ multiplex PCR, the TCRdb table keeps only in-frame clones and is missing some. The DNA gave D and trimming, while V, J and clone size come from that table. The sample contains roughly 180,000 clones, over 70% of which appear only once. Per the germline V gene, CDR1 is DFQATT and CDR2 is SNEGSKA (reference sequence). V trimming: 3 bases; J trimming: 7 bases; junction bases outside the gene matches: 8. The CDR3 is 13 amino acids.

The clonotype originates from a middle-aged man who had recovered from COVID-19. The V and J genes are TRBV20-1 and TRBJ1-1; the match to TRBD1 covers 7 bases. Input material: PBMCs or T cells enriched from blood (not recorded which). CDR3 sequence reads: CSASSDRRGEAFF. CDR3 sequence (DNA): TGCAGTGCTAGTTCGGACAGGCGGGGTGAAGCTTTCTTT.